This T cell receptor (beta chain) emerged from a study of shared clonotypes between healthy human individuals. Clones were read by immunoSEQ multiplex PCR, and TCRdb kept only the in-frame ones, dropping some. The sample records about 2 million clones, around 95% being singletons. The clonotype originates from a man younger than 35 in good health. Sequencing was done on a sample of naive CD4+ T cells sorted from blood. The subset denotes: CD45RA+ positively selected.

The CDR3, as DNA: TGTGCCACCAGCAGAGATCTACTAGCGGTATCCACAGATACGCAGTATTTT. This sequence encodes CATSRDLLAVSTDTQYF. The chain links TRBV15 to TRBJ2-3; 8 bases agree with TRBD2. The germline V gene has CDR1 LNHNV and CDR2 YYDKDF (reference sequence). This CDR3 contains 17 residues. Trimming cost V 0 bases and J 2 bases; bases outside gene matches: 7.